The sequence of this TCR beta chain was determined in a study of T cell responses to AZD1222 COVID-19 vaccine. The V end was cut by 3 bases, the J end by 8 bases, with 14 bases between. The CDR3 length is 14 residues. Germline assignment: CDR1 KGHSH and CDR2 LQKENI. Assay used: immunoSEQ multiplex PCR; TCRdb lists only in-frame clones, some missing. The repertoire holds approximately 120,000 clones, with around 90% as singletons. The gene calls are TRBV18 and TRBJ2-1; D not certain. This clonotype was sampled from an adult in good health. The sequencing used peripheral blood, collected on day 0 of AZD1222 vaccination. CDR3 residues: CASSPEARLDEQFF. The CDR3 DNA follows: TGTGCCAGCTCACCGGAAGCTAGGTTAGATGAGCAGTTCTTC.